The rows below give T cell receptor beta chains drawn from one sample of a study of blood T cell repertoires in COVID-19. The data were produced by immunoSEQ multiplex PCR, yet TCRdb's version contains in-frame clones alone and is incomplete. The data contain about 280,000 clones, approximately 78% of them singletons. Sequenced: PBMCs or T cells enriched from blood (not recorded which). The receptors derive from a man aged 35 to 55 who had been exposed to COVID-19. Both conserved end residues are part of each CDR3. The D gene is left open where the match is weak. Only some rows state a clone size, as once, few, many or a class for expanded clones.

CDR3 protein: CASSLAFRAGRTDTQYF
CDR3 DNA: TGTGCCAGCAGCTTAGCGTTCCGAGCGGGACGCACAGATACGCAGTATTTT
V gene: TRBV7-2
clone size: .
D gene: TRBD2
J gene: TRBJ2-3
CDR3 length: 17

CDR3 protein: CASSPGQTQPQHF
CDR3 DNA: TGTGCCAGCTCACCGGGGCAGACTCAGCCCCAGCATTTT
V gene: TRBV18
clone size: few
D gene: .
J gene: TRBJ1-5
CDR3 length: 13

CDR3 protein: CASRIPSGGEQYF
CDR3 DNA: TGTGCCAGCAGAATACCGTCGGGGGGCGAGCAGTACTTC
V gene: TRBV27
clone size: .
D gene: TRBD2
J gene: TRBJ2-7
CDR3 length: 13

CDR3 protein: CASSLAGIYGYTF
CDR3 DNA: TGTGCCAGCAGCCTAGCGGGGATCTATGGCTACACCTTC
V gene: TRBV14
clone size: once
D gene: .
J gene: TRBJ1-2
CDR3 length: 13

CDR3 protein: CASRPTTSYEQYF
CDR3 DNA: TGTGCCAGCAGACCCACAACCTCCTACGAGCAGTACTTC
V gene: TRBV7-9
clone size: .
D gene: .
J gene: TRBJ2-7
CDR3 length: 13

CDR3 protein: CASSRDSYGYTF
CDR3 DNA: TGTGCCAGCAGTCGGGACAGCTATGGCTACACCTTC
V gene: TRBV2
clone size: .
D gene: TRBD1
J gene: TRBJ1-2
CDR3 length: 12

CDR3 protein: CASSQDSVQRIYYGYTF
CDR3 DNA: TGCGCCAGCAGCCAAGATTCCGTACAGAGAATTTACTATGGCTACACCTTC
V gene: TRBV4-1
clone size: .
D gene: .
J gene: TRBJ1-2
CDR3 length: 17

CDR3 protein: CASSPPRDRGANYGYTF
CDR3 DNA: TGTGCCAGCAGCCCGCCCCGGGACAGGGGGGCTAACTATGGCTACACCTTC
V gene: TRBV13
clone size: few
D gene: TRBD1
J gene: TRBJ1-2
CDR3 length: 17

CDR3 protein: CASSIFGQPQHF
CDR3 DNA: TGTGCCAGTAGTATTTTCGGTCAGCCCCAGCATTTT
V gene: TRBV19
clone size: .
D gene: .
J gene: TRBJ1-5
CDR3 length: 12

CDR3 protein: CASSFLASGVAAKNIQYF
CDR3 DNA: TGTGCCAGCAGCTTCCTCGCCTCCGGGGTTGCGGCCAAAAACATTCAGTACTTC
V gene: TRBV11-2
clone size: .
D gene: .
J gene: TRBJ2-4
CDR3 length: 18

CDR3 protein: CASSFTGPTEAFF
CDR3 DNA: TGTGCCAGCAGCTTTACAGGGCCCACTGAAGCTTTCTTT
V gene: TRBV14
clone size: .
D gene: .
J gene: TRBJ1-1
CDR3 length: 13

CDR3 protein: CASSVVGLVGEQFF
CDR3 DNA: TGTGCCAGCAGCGTAGTCGGACTAGTCGGCGAGCAGTTCTTC
V gene: TRBV9
clone size: few
D gene: TRBD2
J gene: TRBJ2-1
CDR3 length: 14

CDR3 protein: CASSPPGTHTEAFF
CDR3 DNA: TGTGCCAGCAGCCCCCCCGGGACACACACTGAAGCTTTCTTT
V gene: TRBV9
clone size: .
D gene: .
J gene: TRBJ1-1
CDR3 length: 14

CDR3 protein: CAARQGSSDTQYF
CDR3 DNA: TGCGCCGCCCGACAGGGATCATCAGATACGCAGTATTTT
V gene: TRBV5-1
clone size: few
D gene: TRBD1
J gene: TRBJ2-3
CDR3 length: 13

CDR3 protein: CASSVGRSNEQFF
CDR3 DNA: TGTGCCAGCAGTGTGGGGCGCTCCAATGAGCAGTTCTTC
V gene: TRBV2
clone size: .
D gene: .
J gene: TRBJ2-1
CDR3 length: 13

CDR3 protein: CASSLVGQGGNEQFF
CDR3 DNA: TGCGCCAGCAGCTTGGTGGGACAGGGGGGCAATGAGCAGTTCTTC
V gene: TRBV5-1
clone size: few
D gene: TRBD1
J gene: TRBJ2-1
CDR3 length: 15

CDR3 protein: CASSPTGRPGTQYF
CDR3 DNA: TGTGCCAGTAGTCCCACCGGGAGACCGGGGACCCAGTACTTC
V gene: TRBV19
clone size: .
D gene: .
J gene: TRBJ2-5
CDR3 length: 14

CDR3 protein: CASSQDGAVGGETQYF
CDR3 DNA: TGTGCCAGCAGCCAAGATGGGGCCGTGGGGGGAGAGACCCAGTACTTC
V gene: TRBV4-2
clone size: .
D gene: .
J gene: TRBJ2-5
CDR3 length: 16

CDR3 protein: CASSFEQGAISYNEQFF
CDR3 DNA: TGTGCCAGCAGCTTCGAACAGGGCGCCATCTCCTACAATGAGCAGTTCTTC
V gene: TRBV5-6
clone size: .
D gene: .
J gene: TRBJ2-1
CDR3 length: 17

CDR3 protein: CASSAGGLETQYF
CDR3 DNA: TGTGCCAGCAGCGCGGGGGGTTTGGAGACCCAGTACTTC
V gene: TRBV6-5
clone size: .
D gene: TRBD2
J gene: TRBJ2-5
CDR3 length: 13

CDR3 protein: CASSAPGGSADTQYF
CDR3 DNA: TGTGCCAGCAGTGCTCCGGGGGGCTCTGCAGATACGCAGTATTTT
V gene: TRBV27
clone size: .
D gene: .
J gene: TRBJ2-3
CDR3 length: 15

CDR3 protein: CASIPSGSYEQYF
CDR3 DNA: TGTGCCAGTATTCCTAGCGGCTCCTACGAGCAGTACTTC
V gene: TRBV6-5
clone size: .
D gene: TRBD2
J gene: TRBJ2-7
CDR3 length: 13

CDR3 protein: CSVDGTEQFF
CDR3 DNA: TGCAGCGTTGACGGTACTGAGCAGTTCTTC
V gene: TRBV29-1
clone size: .
D gene: .
J gene: TRBJ2-1
CDR3 length: 10

CDR3 protein: CASSLVGGSSYEQYF
CDR3 DNA: TGTGCCAGCAGCTTAGTCGGCGGAAGCTCCTACGAGCAGTACTTC
V gene: TRBV7-6
clone size: .
D gene: .
J gene: TRBJ2-7
CDR3 length: 15

CDR3 protein: CASSHLAGGPSTDTQYF
CDR3 DNA: TGCGCCAGCAGCCACTTAGCGGGAGGGCCCAGCACAGATACGCAGTATTTT
V gene: TRBV4-1
clone size: .
D gene: TRBD2
J gene: TRBJ2-3
CDR3 length: 17